These T cell receptor beta chains were read from a single sample in a study of early T cells in non-severe SARS-CoV-2 infection. Each CDR3 protein is one row after TCRdb ran MiXCR on the 5' RACE reads. The sample gives about 66,000 distinct CDR3 sequences, around 13% of which show up once; roughly 8.3% is in the top ten. Material: whole blood. The receptors were gathered from an adult who was a healthcare worker with PCR-confirmed SARS-CoV-2 infection or an uninfected control (not recorded which). Both conserved end residues are part of each CDR3. The D gene is left open where the match is weak. Size is stated for part of the rows, as once, few or many counts, or as a class when the clone is expanded.

d_call j_call clone_size v_call cdr3_nt cdr3_aa
. TRBJ2-1 . TRBV11-3 TGTGCCAGCAGCTTAAGATTAGGGCCCAGCTCCTACAATGAGCAGTTCTTC CASSLRLGPSSYNEQFF
. TRBJ2-2 many TRBV28 TGTGCCAGCAGTCTACCGGTAGCCGGGGAGCTGTTTTTT CASSLPVAGELFF
TRBD2 TRBJ2-3 . TRBV2 TGTGCCAGCAACCGCCGGGCCAAGACTAGCGGGAATACAGATACGCAGTATTTT CASNRRAKTSGNTDTQYF
. TRBJ2-1 many TRBV12-3/TRBV12-4 TGTGCCAGCAGTTTCGCGACAGACTACAATGAGCAGTTCTTC CASSFATDYNEQFF
. TRBJ1-5 . TRBV13 TGTGCCAGCAGCTTATCGCGGGTTCTCAATCAGCCCCAGCATTTT CASSLSRVLNQPQHF
. TRBJ2-7 few TRBV5-1 TGCGCCAGCAGCTGGACCGTATCCTACGAGCAGTACTTC CASSWTVSYEQYF
. TRBJ1-6 . TRBV28 TGTGCCAGCAGTCCACCACTCGGTATATCTTCACCCCTCCACTTT CASSPPLGISSPLHF
TRBD2 TRBJ2-3 few TRBV6-2/TRBV6-3 TGTGCCAGCAGTTACTCCCTAGCGGGGATTACAGATACGCAGTATTTT CASSYSLAGITDTQYF
. TRBJ2-1 . TRBV7-9 TGTGCCAGCAGCTTTGTTAATGAGCAGTTCTTC CASSFVNEQFF
TRBD2 TRBJ2-3 many TRBV7-2 TGTGCCAGCAGCGTGCAGACTAGCGGGGCGAATACGCAGTATTTT CASSVQTSGANTQYF
TRBD2 TRBJ2-1 many TRBV28 TGTGCCAGCAAAGCAGCGGGAGGGTTGGGCTACAATGAGCAGTTCTTC CASKAAGGLGYNEQFF
TRBD2 TRBJ2-2 . TRBV6-2/TRBV6-3 TGTGCCAGCAACGGACTAGCTGAGAGCGGGGAGCTGTTTTTT CASNGLAESGELFF
TRBD1 TRBJ2-2 few TRBV2 TGTGCCAGCAAGACAGGGTTTGGTGAGCTGTTTTTT CASKTGFGELFF
. TRBJ2-7 few TRBV28 TGTGCCAGCAGTTTCGTAGGCGGGACTGGCTACGAGCAGTACTTC CASSFVGGTGYEQYF
. TRBJ2-2 few TRBV29-1 TGCAGGGCAGCCGGGGAGCTGTTTTTT CRAAGELFF